These 21 T cell receptor beta chains were sequenced from one sample in a study of CD8 T cells in ankylosing spondylitis. MiXCR, applied by TCRdb to the 5' RACE reads, yields one record per CDR3 protein. This sample has under 120,000 distinct CDR3 sequences, with less than 25% found just once. Sequencing was carried out using synovial fluid, either unsorted or a sorted T cell fraction (not recorded which). The receptors originated from a male donor with ankylosing spondylitis.

The rearrangement uses TRBV7-2 and TRBJ2-7; D unresolved. Germline CDR1 is SGHTA and CDR2 is FQGNSA. There are 14 residues in the CDR3. Deletions cut 4 bases from V and 0 bases from J, with 10 bases between. CDR3 bases: TGTGCCAGCAGCTCAAGTCCTTACTCCTACGAGCAGTACTTC. It encodes CASSSSPYSYEQYF.

This clonotype was picked up many times. In nucleotides, the CDR3 is TGCAGCGTTGAGACAGGGGGCTTCACAGATACGCAGTATTTT. Its protein is CSVETGGFTDTQYF. The V and J genes are TRBV29-1 and TRBJ2-3; 10 bases agree with TRBD1. This CDR3 is built from 14 residues. Germline lookup yields CDR1 SQVTM and CDR2 ANQGSEA. V shed 3 bases, J shed 2 bases, and the junction held 2 bases outside the gene matches.

This clonotype has more than one count but fewer than ten. V gene TRBV6-2 or TRBV6-3 combines with J gene TRBJ1-2, with D possibly being TRBD1 (6 bases). Germline V gene data show CDR1 as MNHEY and CDR2 as SVGEGT. CDR3 length: 14 amino acids. Trimming removed 0 bases from V and 5 bases from J, with 10 bases in between. This CDR3 is CASSYSRQGYGYTF. CDR3 in DNA: TGTGCCAGCAGTTACTCGAGGCAGGGGTATGGCTACACCTTC.

The genes are TRBV7-2 and TRBJ2-1; TRBD2 aligns across 11 bases. CDR1 and CDR2 from the germline V gene are SGHTA and FQGNSA. V shed 5 bases and J 9 bases; nucleotides not matched to a gene: 3. CDR3 length: 13 residues. In DNA, the CDR3 is TGTGCCAGCAGCCAGCTAGCGGGAGGTGAGCAGTTCTTC. Its protein is CASSQLAGGEQFF.

This clonotype was observed a handful of times. The chain carries TRBV30 and TRBJ1-6, with D possibly matching TRBD1 (6 bases). Trimming shortened V by 2 bases and J by 2 bases, and 16 bases separated the two germline ends. The CDR3 is 17 residues long. The germline gives CDR1 GTSNPN, CDR2 SVGIG (reference sequence). CDR3 residues: CAWSSTTGIPYNSPLHF. CDR3 DNA: TGTGCCTGGAGTTCGACAACAGGGATCCCCTATAATTCACCCCTCCACTTT.

The rearrangement joins TRBV24-1 to TRBJ2-1; TRBD2 agrees at 7 bases. Germline lookup yields CDR1 KGHDR and CDR2 SFDVKD. CDR3 length equals 15 residues. Trimming took 3 bases from V and 7 from J; bases not matched to a gene: 8. In nucleotides, the CDR3 is TGTGCCACCAGTGATCATCTAGCGGAGCGAAATGAGCAGTTCTTC. Translation: CATSDHLAERNEQFF.

This clonotype was counted between two and nine times. The chain employs TRBV29-1 and TRBJ2-2; D remains ambiguous. The V gene's germline CDR1 is SQVTM and CDR2 ANQGSEA. The CDR3 spans 13 residues. V was shortened by 3 bases and J by 2 bases, with 7 bases between the two germline ends. CDR3 residues: CSVEPENTGELFF. The DNA of the CDR3 is TGCAGCGTTGAGCCAGAAAACACCGGGGAGCTGTTTTTT.

The chain has TRBV7-9 and TRBJ1-6, with D possibly TRBD1 on 5 matching bases. The CDR3 length is 16 residues. Trimming pared 1 base from V and 7 bases from J, leaving 14 bases between. The germline CDR1 and CDR2 sequences are SEHNR and FQNEAQ (reference sequence). The CDR3 nucleotides are TGTGCCAGCAGCTTAGGTCAGCCCAGGGAGAATTCACCCCTCCACTTT. The encoded protein is CASSLGQPRENSPLHF.

The chain couples TRBV20-1 to TRBJ2-2; the D is unclear. The CDR3 extends over 14 amino acids. From germline, CDR1 is DFQATT and CDR2 SNEGSKA (reference sequence). V dropped 6 bases and J dropped 4 bases, with 15 bases sitting between them. The DNA for the CDR3 is TGCAGTGCAAGACCTCCGTCGGGCACCGGGGAGCTGTTTTTT. Its translation is CSARPPSGTGELFF.

This clonotype occurred a few times. The CDR3 DNA sequence: TGTGCCAGCAGTTTAAGCGGCGGCTCCTACAATGAGCAGTTCTTC. Translation gives CASSLSGGSYNEQFF. The V and J genes are TRBV12-3 or TRBV12-4 and TRBJ2-1; tentative D call: TRBD2 (5 bases). The V end lost 2 bases, the J end lost 0 bases, and 8 bases lay between the germline ends. The CDR3 totals 15 residues.

The chain is built from TRBV7-2 and TRBJ2-3; TRBD2 matches at 7 bases. V was clipped by 4 bases and J by 4 bases; unmatched bases: 8. CDR3 length equals 15 residues. Germline V gene sequence: CDR1 SGHTA, CDR2 FQGNSA. The CDR3 bases are TGTGCCAGCAGCTCCCCTCGGCGGGAGCCAGATACGCAGTATTTT. It encodes CASSSPRREPDTQYF.

V and J are TRBV5-5 and TRBJ2-5; D might be TRBD2 (5 bases). Germline V CDR1 and CDR2: SGHKS, YYEKEE (reference sequence). V lost 2 bases to trimming and J lost 5 bases, with 10 bases between them. The CDR3 spans 13 residues. The DNA of the CDR3 is TGTGCCAGCAGCTTTTCGGGATGGGAGACCCAGTACTTC. The encoded protein is CASSFSGWETQYF. Filled out from reference TRBV5-5 and TRBJ2-5, the complete variable domain reads DAGVTQSPTHLIKTRGQQVTLRCSPISGHKSVSWYQQVLGQGPQFIFQYYEKEERGRGNFPDRFSARQFPNYSSELNVNALLLGDSALYLCASSFSGWETQYFGPGTRLLVL.

A few counts support this clonotype. The chain combines TRBV5-1 with TRBJ2-7; D gene uncertain. CDR1 and CDR2 (germline): SGHRS, YFSETQ. The V and J ends lost 2 bases and 2 bases respectively, with 11 bases between them. This CDR3 spans 14 amino acids. DNA of the CDR3: TGCGCCAGCAGCTTCGCAATAGAGGCCTACGAGCAGTACTTC. Its translation: CASSFAIEAYEQYF.

The J gene is TRBJ2-6, the V gene TRBV28; D may match TRBD1 or TRBD2 (5 bases each). The germline CDR1 and CDR2 sequences are MDHEN and SYDVKM. The CDR3 is made up of 16 amino acids. The V gene lost 6 bases and the J gene lost 0 bases, with 12 bases spanning the gap. CDR3 amino acids: CASRGTMPSGANVLTF. The CDR3 coding sequence is TGTGCCAGCAGAGGGACGATGCCCTCTGGGGCCAACGTCCTGACTTTC.

This clonotype was detected ten times or more. The J gene is TRBJ1-4, the V gene TRBV7-9; 7 nucleotides match TRBD1. CDR3 length: 13 residues. The ends lost 4 bases at V and 8 bases at J; junction bases unmatched: 4. CDR1 is SEHNR, CDR2 FQNEAQ, per germline (reference sequence). The CDR3 coding sequence is TGTGCCAGCAGCTACAGGGGACGGGAAAAACTGTTTTTT. This codes for CASSYRGREKLFF.

This clonotype came up many times. V usage is TRBV5-1 and J usage is TRBJ2-7, with D possibly TRBD1 on 6 matching bases. Trimming removed 2 bases from V and 1 base from J, with 10 bases in between. Per the germline V gene, CDR1 is SGHRS and CDR2 is YFSETQ. The CDR3 totals 14 residues. In DNA, the CDR3 is TGCGCCAGCAGCTTTGCAGGGGCGTCCTACGAGCAGTACGTC. Translation gives CASSFAGASYEQYV.

This sequence joins TRBV27 and TRBJ1-2; D uncertain. The CDR3 is 14 residues long. V lost 5 bases and J 0 bases, leaving 10 bases between the germline ends. The V gene's germline CDR1 is MNHEY and CDR2 SMNVEV (reference sequence). CDR3 nucleotide sequence: TGTGCCAGCAGTCCTGGGGAGTCTAACTATGGCTACACCTTC. It is translated as CASSPGESNYGYTF.

This clonotype turned up a few times. The gene calls are TRBV14 and TRBJ2-1; TRBD2 agrees at 8 bases. The J segment lost 3 bases and the V segment lost 1 base, leaving 2 bases of the junction unmatched. From germline, CDR1 is SGHDN and CDR2 FVKESK. CDR3 length equals 15 residues. CDR3 sequence reads: CASSQGLAFYNEQFF. CDR3 nucleotide sequence: TGTGCCAGCAGCCAAGGACTAGCGTTCTACAATGAGCAGTTCTTC.

This sequence joins TRBV7-6 and TRBJ1-5; perhaps TRBD1 as D (6 bases). The germline CDR1 and CDR2 sequences are SGHVS and FNYEAQ. V lost 1 base to trimming and J lost 7 bases, with 11 bases between them. There are 14 residues in the CDR3. The CDR3: CASSLGGGSQPQHF. In DNA, the CDR3 is TGTGCCAGCAGCTTAGGAGGGGGATCCCAGCCCCAGCATTTT.

The gene calls are TRBV6-4 and TRBJ2-3; D possibly corresponds to TRBD2 (5 bases). There are 14 residues in the CDR3. Germline loops: CDR1 MRHNA, CDR2 SNTAGT. V gave up 3 bases and J gave up 5 bases, with 12 bases separating them. The CDR3 coding sequence is TGTGCCAGCAGTGAAGAGGGAAGGGTAGATACGCAGTATTTT. This sequence encodes CASSEEGRVDTQYF.

This chain joins TRBV7-2 and TRBJ1-1; weak D call: TRBD1 (6 bases). Germline V gene data show CDR1 as SGHTA and CDR2 as FQGNSA. The CDR3 is made up of 13 amino acids. CDR3 bases: TGTGCGAGCCTTAGGGGGGTGCGGGGTGCAGCTTTCTTT. Translation: CASLRGVRGAAFF.